The rows below give T cell receptor beta chains drawn from one sample of a study of graft-versus-host responses after intestinal transplantation. Here immunoSEQ multiplex PCR was the method, and the copy in TCRdb shows in-frame clones only, minus some. The sample lists about 90,000 clones, approximately 92% seen once, with roughly 0.49% in the top ten. Antigen specificity for these receptors is unknown. Sequenced material: unstimulated CD8+ T cells sorted from spleen or lymph node cells, taken before intestinal transplant. All receptors derive from a human donor who received an intestinal transplant. CDR3s include the opening cysteine and the closing phenylalanine or tryptophan. Fields, in order: CDR3 DNA, CDR3 protein, D gene, J gene, clone size, V gene. D genes are given only for firm matches. Some rows mark clone size as missing; the rest say once, few, many or name a class of expanded clone.

CDR3 DNA: TGTGCCAGCAGCTTGCTGACAGGGGGGGCCCAGTACTTC
CDR3 protein: CASSLLTGGAQYF
D gene: TRBD1
J gene: TRBJ2-5
clone size: few
V gene: TRBV5-4

CDR3 DNA: TGTGCCAGCAGCCAAGTACGCTGGACACCGGATAGCAATCAGCCCCAGCATTTT
CDR3 protein: CASSQVRWTPDSNQPQHF
D gene: NA
J gene: TRBJ1-5
clone size: NA
V gene: TRBV4-2

CDR3 DNA: TGTGCCATCAGTGAGTCGGGGGCAGGTACGCGTCAGCCCCAGCATTTT
CDR3 protein: CAISESGAGTRQPQHF
D gene: NA
J gene: TRBJ1-5
clone size: NA
V gene: TRBV10-3

CDR3 DNA: TGTGCCAGCAGCTCCGGGGTCGGCTACACCTTC
CDR3 protein: CASSSGVGYTF
D gene: NA
J gene: TRBJ1-2
clone size: NA
V gene: TRBV5-6

CDR3 DNA: TGTGCCAGCAGTGCACTAGCGGGAGTCTCCTACGAGCAGTACTTC
CDR3 protein: CASSALAGVSYEQYF
D gene: TRBD2
J gene: TRBJ2-7
clone size: NA
V gene: TRBV6-1

CDR3 DNA: TGTGCCAGCAGTGAATTTTATGGGGCTAGCGGGGAACAGTACTTC
CDR3 protein: CASSEFYGASGEQYF
D gene: TRBD2
J gene: TRBJ2-7
clone size: NA
V gene: TRBV6-1

CDR3 DNA: TGTGCCAGCAGCTTAGTGGCTTCCTACGAGCAGTACTTC
CDR3 protein: CASSLVASYEQYF
D gene: NA
J gene: TRBJ2-7
clone size: NA
V gene: TRBV7-9

CDR3 DNA: TGTGCCAGTAGTATAGAAGGTAGCGGGAATTACGAGCAGTACTTC
CDR3 protein: CASSIEGSGNYEQYF
D gene: TRBD2
J gene: TRBJ2-7
clone size: NA
V gene: TRBV19

CDR3 DNA: TGTGCCAGCAGTATTACAGGGTCCCATCCCCAGCATTTT
CDR3 protein: CASSITGSHPQHF
D gene: NA
J gene: TRBJ1-5
clone size: NA
V gene: TRBV27

CDR3 DNA: TGTGCCAGCAGTGAAGGCCCGGGGAAGACCTACGAGCAGTACTTC
CDR3 protein: CASSEGPGKTYEQYF
D gene: NA
J gene: TRBJ2-7
clone size: few
V gene: TRBV2

CDR3 DNA: TGTGCCAGCAGCTTATCTTCGTCGGGAGGGCCTTCAGATACGCAGTATTTT
CDR3 protein: CASSLSSSGGPSDTQYF
D gene: TRBD2
J gene: TRBJ2-3
clone size: NA
V gene: TRBV7-6

CDR3 DNA: TGTGCCAGCAGCCTCGGGACAAGAGATACGCAGTATTTT
CDR3 protein: CASSLGTRDTQYF
D gene: NA
J gene: TRBJ2-3
clone size: once
V gene: TRBV6-5

CDR3 DNA: TGTGCCAGCAGCGTTTCTATTGACACCTTGAACACTGAAGCTTTCTTT
CDR3 protein: CASSVSIDTLNTEAFF
D gene: NA
J gene: TRBJ1-1
clone size: NA
V gene: TRBV9

CDR3 DNA: TGTGCCAGCAGAGCCTCGACAGGTCTGAACACTGAAGCTTTCTTT
CDR3 protein: CASRASTGLNTEAFF
D gene: NA
J gene: TRBJ1-1
clone size: few
V gene: TRBV2

CDR3 DNA: TGTGCCAGTCAAACGACAGGGCAGCGGGCTTTCTTT
CDR3 protein: CASQTTGQRAFF
D gene: TRBD1
J gene: TRBJ1-1
clone size: NA
V gene: TRBV19

CDR3 DNA: TGTGCCAGCTGGACTAGCGGGGGCGGGGAGCTGTTTTTT
CDR3 protein: CASWTSGGGELFF
D gene: TRBD2
J gene: TRBJ2-2
clone size: NA
V gene: TRBV6-5

CDR3 DNA: TGTGCCAGTAGTTACAGGGGAGGTACTGAAGCTTTCTTT
CDR3 protein: CASSYRGGTEAFF
D gene: TRBD1
J gene: TRBJ1-1
clone size: NA
V gene: TRBV19

CDR3 DNA: TGTGCCAGCAGCCAAGAGGGACAGGGGATTCTCTACGAGCAGTACTTC
CDR3 protein: CASSQEGQGILYEQYF
D gene: TRBD1
J gene: TRBJ2-7
clone size: NA
V gene: TRBV4-2

CDR3 DNA: TGTGCCAGCAGCTTAGCGCAGGGGGAGATTCCAAGCACAGATACGCAGTATTTT
CDR3 protein: CASSLAQGEIPSTDTQYF
D gene: TRBD1
J gene: TRBJ2-3
clone size: NA
V gene: TRBV13

CDR3 DNA: TGTGCCAGCAGCTTACAGGGGGCCAGCGAGCAGTACTTC
CDR3 protein: CASSLQGASEQYF
D gene: TRBD1
J gene: TRBJ2-7
clone size: NA
V gene: TRBV13

CDR3 DNA: TGCAGTGCTTCAGGGGGGAATGAGCAGTTCTTC
CDR3 protein: CSASGGNEQFF
D gene: NA
J gene: TRBJ2-1
clone size: NA
V gene: TRBV20-1

CDR3 DNA: TGTGCCAGCAGTTACAACAGCAACAATGAGCAGTTCTTC
CDR3 protein: CASSYNSNNEQFF
D gene: NA
J gene: TRBJ2-1
clone size: NA
V gene: TRBV6-6

CDR3 DNA: TGTGCCAGCAGCCCTTTAGCACACGGCACAGATACGCAGTATTTT
CDR3 protein: CASSPLAHGTDTQYF
D gene: NA
J gene: TRBJ2-3
clone size: NA
V gene: TRBV27

CDR3 DNA: TGTGCCTGGAGTGTACACAGGAACACTGAAGCTTTCTTT
CDR3 protein: CAWSVHRNTEAFF
D gene: NA
J gene: TRBJ1-1
clone size: NA
V gene: TRBV30

CDR3 DNA: TGTGCCAGCAACGTCGGGGAAGAGACCCAGTACTTC
CDR3 protein: CASNVGEETQYF
D gene: NA
J gene: TRBJ2-5
clone size: NA
V gene: TRBV6-1

CDR3 DNA: TGTGCCAGCGAGAACAGGAGCTCCTACAATGAGCAGTTCTTC
CDR3 protein: CASENRSSYNEQFF
D gene: NA
J gene: TRBJ2-1
clone size: NA
V gene: TRBV2

CDR3 DNA: TGCGCCAGCAGCCCGTGGTATAGCGGGACTAGCGGCAACCAAGAGACCCAGTACTTC
CDR3 protein: CASSPWYSGTSGNQETQYF
D gene: TRBD2
J gene: TRBJ2-5
clone size: NA
V gene: TRBV4-1

CDR3 DNA: TGCGCCAGCAGCCAAGGGACAGGGGACGGTGGTGGCTACACCTTC
CDR3 protein: CASSQGTGDGGGYTF
D gene: TRBD1
J gene: TRBJ1-2
clone size: NA
V gene: TRBV4-1

CDR3 DNA: TGTGCCAGCAGTTCAGTACGGGTCTACGAGCAGTACTTC
CDR3 protein: CASSSVRVYEQYF
D gene: NA
J gene: TRBJ2-7
clone size: once
V gene: TRBV6-5

CDR3 DNA: TGTGCCAGCAGCCTCTCGGGGAGCTACAATGAGCAGTTCTTC
CDR3 protein: CASSLSGSYNEQFF
D gene: NA
J gene: TRBJ2-1
clone size: NA
V gene: TRBV6-1

CDR3 DNA: TGTGCCAGCAGCAGGGACAGCTGCTCTGGGGCCAACGTCCTGACTTTC
CDR3 protein: CASSRDSCSGANVLTF
D gene: NA
J gene: TRBJ2-6
clone size: NA
V gene: TRBV21-1

CDR3 DNA: TGTGCCAGCAGCTTGGGACAGGGAAGCAATCAGCCCCAGCATTTT
CDR3 protein: CASSLGQGSNQPQHF
D gene: TRBD1
J gene: TRBJ1-5
clone size: NA
V gene: TRBV5-8

CDR3 DNA: TGTGCCAGCAGTCCCTACCTGGGGAGCACCGGGGAGCTGTTTTTT
CDR3 protein: CASSPYLGSTGELFF
D gene: NA
J gene: TRBJ2-2
clone size: NA
V gene: TRBV27

CDR3 DNA: TGTGCCAGCAGTTTCGCAGGGGAAAGTCAGCCCCAGCATTTT
CDR3 protein: CASSFAGESQPQHF
D gene: NA
J gene: TRBJ1-5
clone size: few
V gene: TRBV28

CDR3 DNA: TGTGCCAGCAGCTTAGGTCTTGAAGCTTTCTTT
CDR3 protein: CASSLGLEAFF
D gene: NA
J gene: TRBJ1-1
clone size: NA
V gene: TRBV7-9